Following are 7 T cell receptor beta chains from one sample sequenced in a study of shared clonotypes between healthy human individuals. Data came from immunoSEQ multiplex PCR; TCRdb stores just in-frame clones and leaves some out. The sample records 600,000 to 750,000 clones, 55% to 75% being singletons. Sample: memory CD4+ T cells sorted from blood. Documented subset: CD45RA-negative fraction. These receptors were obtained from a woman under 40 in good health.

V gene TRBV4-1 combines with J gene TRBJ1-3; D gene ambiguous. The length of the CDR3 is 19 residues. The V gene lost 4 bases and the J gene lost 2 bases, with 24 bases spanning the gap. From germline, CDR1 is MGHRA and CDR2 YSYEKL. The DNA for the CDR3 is TGCGCCAGCAGCCCGCAGCGGGCACCGGGAGAGGTAGCTGGAAACACCATATATTTT. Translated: CASSPQRAPGEVAGNTIYF.

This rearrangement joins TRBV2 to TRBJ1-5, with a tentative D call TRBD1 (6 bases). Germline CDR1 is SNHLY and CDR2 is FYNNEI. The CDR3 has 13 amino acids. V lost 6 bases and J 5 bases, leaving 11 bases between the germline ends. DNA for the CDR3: TGTGCCAGCAGGACAGGTTTAGATCAGCCCCAGCATTTT. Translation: CASRTGLDQPQHF.

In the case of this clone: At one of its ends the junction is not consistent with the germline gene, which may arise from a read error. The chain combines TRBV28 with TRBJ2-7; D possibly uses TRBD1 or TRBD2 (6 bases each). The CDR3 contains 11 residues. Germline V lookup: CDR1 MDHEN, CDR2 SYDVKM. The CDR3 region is CASSFNRGVFF. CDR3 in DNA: TGTGCCAGCAGTTTTAATAGGGGGGTGTTCTTC.

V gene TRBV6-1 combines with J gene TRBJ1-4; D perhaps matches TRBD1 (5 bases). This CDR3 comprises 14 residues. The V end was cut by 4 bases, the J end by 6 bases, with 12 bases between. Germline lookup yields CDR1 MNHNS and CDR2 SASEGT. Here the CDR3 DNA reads TGTGCCAGCAGTGGGGGGAGGTCGGATGAAAAACTGTTTTTT. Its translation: CASSGGRSDEKLFF.

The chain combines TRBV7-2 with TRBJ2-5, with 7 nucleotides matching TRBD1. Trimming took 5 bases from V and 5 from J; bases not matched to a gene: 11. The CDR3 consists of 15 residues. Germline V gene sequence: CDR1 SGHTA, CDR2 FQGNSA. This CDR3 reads CASSPSRDRWETQYF. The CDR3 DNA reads TGTGCCAGCAGCCCGTCCCGGGACAGATGGGAGACCCAGTACTTC.

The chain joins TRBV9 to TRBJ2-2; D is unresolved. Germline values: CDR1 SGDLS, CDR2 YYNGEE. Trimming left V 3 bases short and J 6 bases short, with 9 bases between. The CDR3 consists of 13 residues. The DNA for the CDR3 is TGTGCCAGCAGCGCCACATGGGCCGGGGAGCTGTTTTTT. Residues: CASSATWAGELFF.

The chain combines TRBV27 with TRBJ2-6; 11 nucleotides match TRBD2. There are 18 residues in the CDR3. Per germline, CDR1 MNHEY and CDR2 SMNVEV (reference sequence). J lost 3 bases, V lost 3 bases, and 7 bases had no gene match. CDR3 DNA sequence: TGTGCCAGCAGTTTTTTACTAGCGGGAGTGGGTGGGGCCAACGTCCTGACTTTC. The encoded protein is CASSFLLAGVGGANVLTF.